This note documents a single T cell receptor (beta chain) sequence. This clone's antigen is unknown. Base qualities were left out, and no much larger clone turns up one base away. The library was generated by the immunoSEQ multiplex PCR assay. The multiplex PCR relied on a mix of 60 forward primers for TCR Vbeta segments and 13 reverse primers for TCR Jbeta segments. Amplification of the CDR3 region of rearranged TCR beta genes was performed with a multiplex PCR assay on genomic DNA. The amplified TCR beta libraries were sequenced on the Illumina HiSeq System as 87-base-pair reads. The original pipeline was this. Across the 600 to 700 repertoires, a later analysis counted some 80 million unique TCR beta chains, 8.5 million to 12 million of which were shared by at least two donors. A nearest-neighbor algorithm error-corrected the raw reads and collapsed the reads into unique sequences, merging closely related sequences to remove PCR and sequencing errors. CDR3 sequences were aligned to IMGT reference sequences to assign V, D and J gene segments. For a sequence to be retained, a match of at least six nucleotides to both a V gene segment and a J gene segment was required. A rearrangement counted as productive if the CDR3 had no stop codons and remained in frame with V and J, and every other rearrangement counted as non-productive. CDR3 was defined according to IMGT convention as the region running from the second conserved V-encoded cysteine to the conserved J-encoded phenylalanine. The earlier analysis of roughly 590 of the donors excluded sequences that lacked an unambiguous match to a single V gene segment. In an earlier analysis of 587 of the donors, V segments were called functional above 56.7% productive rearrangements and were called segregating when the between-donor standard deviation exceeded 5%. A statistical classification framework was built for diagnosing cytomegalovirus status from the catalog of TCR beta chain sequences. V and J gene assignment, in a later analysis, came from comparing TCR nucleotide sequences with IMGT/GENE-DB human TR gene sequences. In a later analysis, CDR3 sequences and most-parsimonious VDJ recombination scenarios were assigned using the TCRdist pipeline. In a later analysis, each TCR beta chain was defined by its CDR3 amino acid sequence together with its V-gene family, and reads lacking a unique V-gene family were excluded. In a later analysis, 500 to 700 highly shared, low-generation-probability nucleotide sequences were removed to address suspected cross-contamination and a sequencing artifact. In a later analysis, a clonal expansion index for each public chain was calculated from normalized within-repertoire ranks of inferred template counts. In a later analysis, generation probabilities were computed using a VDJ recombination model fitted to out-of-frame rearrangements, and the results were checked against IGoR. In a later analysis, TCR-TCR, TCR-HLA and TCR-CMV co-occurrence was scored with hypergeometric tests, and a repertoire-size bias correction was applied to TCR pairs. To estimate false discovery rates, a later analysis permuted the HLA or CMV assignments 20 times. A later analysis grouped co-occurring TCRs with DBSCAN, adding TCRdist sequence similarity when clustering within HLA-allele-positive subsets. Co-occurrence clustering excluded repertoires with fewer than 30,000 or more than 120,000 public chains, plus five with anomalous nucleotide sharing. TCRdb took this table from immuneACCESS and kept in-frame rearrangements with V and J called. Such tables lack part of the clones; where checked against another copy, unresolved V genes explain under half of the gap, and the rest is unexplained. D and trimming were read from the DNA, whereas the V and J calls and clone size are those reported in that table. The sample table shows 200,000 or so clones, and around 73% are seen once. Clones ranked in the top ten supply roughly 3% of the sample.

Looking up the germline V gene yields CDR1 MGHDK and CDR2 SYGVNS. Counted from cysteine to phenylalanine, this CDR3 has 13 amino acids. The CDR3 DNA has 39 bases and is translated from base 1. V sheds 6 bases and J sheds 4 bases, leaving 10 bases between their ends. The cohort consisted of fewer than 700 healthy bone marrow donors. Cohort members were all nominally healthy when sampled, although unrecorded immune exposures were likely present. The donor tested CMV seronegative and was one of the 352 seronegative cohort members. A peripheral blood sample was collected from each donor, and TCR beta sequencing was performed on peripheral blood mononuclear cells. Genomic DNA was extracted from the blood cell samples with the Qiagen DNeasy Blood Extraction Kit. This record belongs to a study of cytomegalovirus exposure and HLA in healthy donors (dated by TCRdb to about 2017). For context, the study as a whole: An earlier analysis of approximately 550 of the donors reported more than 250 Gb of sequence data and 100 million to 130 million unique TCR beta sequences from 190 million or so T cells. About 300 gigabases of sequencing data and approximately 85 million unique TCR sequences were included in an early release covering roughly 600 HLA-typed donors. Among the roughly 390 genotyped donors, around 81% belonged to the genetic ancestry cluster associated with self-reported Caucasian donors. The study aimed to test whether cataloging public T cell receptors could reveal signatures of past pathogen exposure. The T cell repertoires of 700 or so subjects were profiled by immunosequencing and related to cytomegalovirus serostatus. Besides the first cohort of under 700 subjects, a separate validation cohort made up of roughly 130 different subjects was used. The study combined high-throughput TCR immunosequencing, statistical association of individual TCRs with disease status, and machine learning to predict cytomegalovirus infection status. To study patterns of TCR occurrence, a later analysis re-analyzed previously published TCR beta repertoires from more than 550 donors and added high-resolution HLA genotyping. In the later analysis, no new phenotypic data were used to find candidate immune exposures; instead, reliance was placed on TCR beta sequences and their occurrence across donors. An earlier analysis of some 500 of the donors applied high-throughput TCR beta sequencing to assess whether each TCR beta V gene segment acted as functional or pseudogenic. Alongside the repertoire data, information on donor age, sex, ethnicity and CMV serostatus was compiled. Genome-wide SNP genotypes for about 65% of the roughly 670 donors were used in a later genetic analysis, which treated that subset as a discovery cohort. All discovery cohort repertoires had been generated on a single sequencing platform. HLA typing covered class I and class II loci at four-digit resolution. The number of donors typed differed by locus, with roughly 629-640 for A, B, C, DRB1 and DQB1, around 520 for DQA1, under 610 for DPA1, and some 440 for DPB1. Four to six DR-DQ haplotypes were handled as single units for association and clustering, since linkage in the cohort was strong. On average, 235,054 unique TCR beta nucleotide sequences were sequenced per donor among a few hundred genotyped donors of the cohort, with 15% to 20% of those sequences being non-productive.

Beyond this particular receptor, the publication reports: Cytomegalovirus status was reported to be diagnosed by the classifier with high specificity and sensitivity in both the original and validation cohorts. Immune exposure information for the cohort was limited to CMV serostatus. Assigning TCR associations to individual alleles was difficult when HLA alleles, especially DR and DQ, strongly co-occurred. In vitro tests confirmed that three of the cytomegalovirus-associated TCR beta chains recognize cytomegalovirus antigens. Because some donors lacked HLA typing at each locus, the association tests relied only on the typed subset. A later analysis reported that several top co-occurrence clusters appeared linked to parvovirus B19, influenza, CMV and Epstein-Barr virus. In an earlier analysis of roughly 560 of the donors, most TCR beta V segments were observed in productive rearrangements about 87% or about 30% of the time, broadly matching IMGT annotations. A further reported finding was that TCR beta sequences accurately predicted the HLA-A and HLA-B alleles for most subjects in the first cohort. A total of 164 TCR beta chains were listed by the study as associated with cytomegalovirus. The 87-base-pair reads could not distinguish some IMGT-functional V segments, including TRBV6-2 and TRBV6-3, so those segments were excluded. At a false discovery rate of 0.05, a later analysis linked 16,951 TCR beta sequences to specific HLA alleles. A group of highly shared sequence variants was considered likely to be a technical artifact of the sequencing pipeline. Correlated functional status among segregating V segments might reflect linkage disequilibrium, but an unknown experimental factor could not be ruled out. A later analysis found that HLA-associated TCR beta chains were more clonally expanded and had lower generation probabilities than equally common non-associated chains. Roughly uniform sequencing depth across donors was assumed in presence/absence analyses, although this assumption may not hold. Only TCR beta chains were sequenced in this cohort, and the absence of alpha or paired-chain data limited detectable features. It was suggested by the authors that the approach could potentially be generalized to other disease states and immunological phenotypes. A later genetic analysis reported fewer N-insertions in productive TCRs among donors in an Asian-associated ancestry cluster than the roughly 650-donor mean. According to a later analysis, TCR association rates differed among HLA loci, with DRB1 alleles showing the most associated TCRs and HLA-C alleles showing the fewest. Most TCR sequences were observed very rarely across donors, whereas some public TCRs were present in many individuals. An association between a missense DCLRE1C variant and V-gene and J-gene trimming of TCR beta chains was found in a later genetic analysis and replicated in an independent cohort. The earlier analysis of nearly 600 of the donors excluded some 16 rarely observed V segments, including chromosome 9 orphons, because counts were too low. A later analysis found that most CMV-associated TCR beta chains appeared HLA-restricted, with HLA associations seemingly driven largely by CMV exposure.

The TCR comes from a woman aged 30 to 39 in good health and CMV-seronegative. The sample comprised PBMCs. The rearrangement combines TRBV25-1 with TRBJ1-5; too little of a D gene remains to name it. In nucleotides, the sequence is TGTGCCAGCAGAGCGAGTATGAATCAGCCCCAGCATTTT. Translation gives CASRASMNQPQHF.